The present T cell receptor beta chain was sequenced within a study of blood T cell repertoires in COVID-19. Per germline, CDR1 MNHEY and CDR2 SMNVEV (reference sequence). The V gene lost 5 bases and the J gene lost 4 bases, with 18 bases spanning the gap. CDR3 size: 15 residues. Seattle patients were enrolled during active infection and followed longitudinally. The table came from immunoSEQ multiplex PCR; TCRdb's copy has only in-frame clones and leaves some out. The profile shows around 50,000 clones, approximately 87% of them singletons. Sequencing was carried out using peripheral blood. The chain joins TRBV27 to TRBJ2-7, with D possibly TRBD2 on 6 matching bases. The receptor was derived from a woman aged 60 to 75 with COVID-19, enrolled during active disease. CDR3 coding DNA: TGTGCCAGCAGTCGGAGGCTGGGGGGTAGGTACGAGCAGTACTTC. Protein product: CASSRRLGGRYEQYF.